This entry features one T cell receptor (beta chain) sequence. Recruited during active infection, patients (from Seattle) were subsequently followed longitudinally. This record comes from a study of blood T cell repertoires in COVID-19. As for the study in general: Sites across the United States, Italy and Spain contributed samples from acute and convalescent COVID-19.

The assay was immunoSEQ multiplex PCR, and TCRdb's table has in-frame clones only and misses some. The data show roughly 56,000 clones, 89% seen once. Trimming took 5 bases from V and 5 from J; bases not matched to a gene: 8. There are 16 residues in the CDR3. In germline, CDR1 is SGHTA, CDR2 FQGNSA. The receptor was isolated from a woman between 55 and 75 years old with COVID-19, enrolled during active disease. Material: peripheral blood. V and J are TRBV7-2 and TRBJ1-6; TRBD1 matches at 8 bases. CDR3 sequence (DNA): TGTGCCAGCAGCAAAAGAGAGACAGGGGATAATTCACCCCTCCACTTT. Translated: CASSKRETGDNSPLHF.